A single sample gave rise to the 32 T cell receptor beta chains below, sequenced in a study of blood T cell repertoires in COVID-19. The data were produced by immunoSEQ multiplex PCR, yet TCRdb's version contains in-frame clones alone and is incomplete. The top ten hold around 1.5% of the sample, which has 400,000 to 500,000 clones, 70% to 90% seen once. The source material was PBMCs or T cells enriched from blood (not recorded which). These receptors were taken from a woman aged 18-30 years who had been exposed to COVID-19.

V gene TRBV3-1 (or the pseudogene TRBV3-2) combines with J gene TRBJ2-7, with 7 bases aligning to TRBD1. CDR1 and CDR2 (germline): LGHDT, YNNKEL (reference sequence). V was pared by 4 bases and J by 3 bases, with 6 bases of the junction left unmatched. The CDR3 length is 14 residues. The CDR3 region has the DNA TGTGCCAGCAGCCTCCGGGACAGATACTACGAGCAGTACTTC. It translates to CASSLRDRYYEQYF.

The chain has TRBV18 and TRBJ2-1; the D gene is possibly TRBD2 (6 bases). Per germline, CDR1 KGHSH and CDR2 LQKENI. The CDR3 covers 15 residues. Trimming took off 2 bases at V and 0 bases at J, with 8 bases between the two ends. The CDR3 sequence is CASSPGDFSYNEQFF. The CDR3 DNA follows: TGTGCCAGCTCACCAGGGGACTTCTCCTACAATGAGCAGTTCTTC.

In this sample, this clone turned up a few times. The rearrangement links TRBV3-1 (or the pseudogene TRBV3-2) to TRBJ1-4, with TRBD1 identical over 8 bases. In germline, CDR1 is LGHDT, CDR2 YNNKEL (reference sequence). Germline trimming cut 4 bases from V and 0 bases from J; bases unmatched to any gene: 7. The CDR3 length is 17 residues. CDR3 coding DNA: TGTGCCAGCAGCCCCCAGGGGGCCTTGGCAACTAATGAAAAACTGTTTTTT. Residues: CASSPQGALATNEKLFF.

The chain uses TRBV7-9 and TRBJ1-1; D might be TRBD1 (6 bases). The CDR3 spans 12 residues. Trimming took off 5 bases at V and 7 bases at J, with 11 bases between the two ends. The germline gives CDR1 SEHNR, CDR2 FQNEAQ (reference sequence). CDR3 sequence reads: CASSRTDYEAFF. The CDR3 coding sequence is TGTGCCAGCAGCCGGACAGACTATGAAGCTTTCTTT.

The V and J genes are TRBV7-2 and TRBJ2-7, with D tentatively TRBD2 (6 bases). CDR3 length: 15 amino acids. The germline V and J ends were trimmed by 2 bases and 1 base, with 12 bases remaining between them. Germline V gene data show CDR1 as SGHTA and CDR2 as FQGNSA. The CDR3 here is CASSLTASVSYEQYF. The DNA of the CDR3 is TGTGCCAGCAGCTTAACGGCTAGCGTATCCTACGAGCAGTACTTC.

The gene calls are TRBV4-3 and TRBJ2-1; perhaps TRBD1 as D (5 bases). This CDR3 has 13 residues. V was clipped by 0 bases and J by 7 bases, with 7 bases between them. Germline CDR1 reads LGHNA; CDR2 reads YSLEER. CDR3 protein: CASSQEGENEQFF. As DNA, the CDR3 is TGCGCCAGCAGCCAAGAAGGGGAAAATGAGCAGTTCTTC.

The CDR3 sequence: CSANGDITGNTIYF. The CDR3, as DNA: TGCAGCGCCAACGGCGACATTACTGGAAACACCATATATTTT. The V gene is TRBV29-1, the J gene TRBJ1-3; no clear D. Trimming left V 7 bases short and J 2 bases short, with 15 bases between. The CDR3 runs to 14 residues. The germline CDR1 and CDR2 sequences are SQVTM and ANQGSEA. Full variable domain (rest looked up from reference TRBV29-1 and TRBJ1-3): SAVISQKPSRDICQRGTSLTIQCQVDSQVTMMFWYRQQPGQSLTLIATANQGSEATYESGFVIDKFPISRPNLTFSTLTVSNMSPEDSSIYLCSANGDITGNTIYFGEGSWLTVV.

The chain joins TRBV5-1 to TRBJ1-5; TRBD1 matches 7 bases. Germline CDR1 is SGHRS and CDR2 is YFSETQ. The CDR3 spans 14 residues. V trimming: 4 bases; J trimming: 2 bases; junction bases outside the gene matches: 3. The CDR3 DNA is TGCGCCAGCAGCGAGGGGGCCGGCAATCAGCCCCAGCATTTT. This codes for CASSEGAGNQPQHF.

The V and J genes are TRBV10-3 and TRBJ1-1; D ambiguous. The germline gives CDR1 ENHRY, CDR2 SYGVKD. The ends were cut back, 6 bases at V and 3 bases at J, with 11 bases in the middle. This CDR3 is 13 amino acids long. CDR3 sequence (DNA): TGTGCCATCAGGAATTCGGGTGACACTGAAGCTTTCTTT. Amino acid sequence: CAIRNSGDTEAFF.

The CDR3 coding sequence is TGCGCCAGCAGCCTTAGCGGGGGGCCCGACAATGAGCAGTTCTTC. It codes for CASSLSGGPDNEQFF. This chain joins TRBV5-1 and TRBJ2-1; 10 bases are a match to TRBD2. The V and J ends lost 4 bases and 5 bases, in that order; junction bases with no gene match: 6. The germline V gene has CDR1 SGHRS and CDR2 YFSETQ. The CDR3 extends over 15 amino acids.

This clone was seen a few times. This chain links TRBV28 with TRBJ2-2, with TRBD2 matching over 7 bases. The ends lost 6 bases at V and 1 base at J; junction bases unmatched: 20. Germline V lookup: CDR1 MDHEN, CDR2 SYDVKM. This CDR3 is 20 amino acids long. The CDR3 spells CASSPIIGRAREGNTGELFF. The CDR3 DNA sequence: TGTGCCAGCAGCCCGATTATAGGCAGGGCGAGGGAGGGGAACACCGGGGAGCTGTTTTTT.

V usage is TRBV7-8 and J usage is TRBJ2-3, with TRBD1 as a possible D gene (6 bases). Deletions cut 4 bases from V and 4 bases from J, with 15 bases between. Germline V CDR1 and CDR2: SGHVS, FQNEAQ. The CDR3 runs to 15 residues. The CDR3 nucleotides are TGTGCCAGCAGCTACGGATTGGGGGCCGCAGATACGCAGTATTTT. It specifies CASSYGLGAADTQYF.

The chain carries TRBV19 and TRBJ2-7; TRBD2 matches at 14 bases. V shed 4 bases, J shed 0 bases, and the junction held 11 bases outside the gene matches. This CDR3 is 19 amino acids long. Germline values: CDR1 LNHDA, CDR2 SQIVND (reference sequence). The CDR3 DNA follows: TGTGCCAGTAGTAATGCGGCGTGGACTAGCGGGGGGAGCTCCTACGAGCAGTACTTC. Translating it yields CASSNAAWTSGGSSYEQYF.

This chain connects TRBV28 to TRBJ1-6; D is ambiguous. The CDR3 is 15 residues long. Trimming removed 7 bases at V and 4 bases at J, with 14 bases between. The germline gives CDR1 MDHEN, CDR2 SYDVKM. In DNA, the CDR3 is TGTGCCAGCATTTCCAGAGCTAGTTATAATTCACCCCTCCACTTT. Amino acids: CASISRASYNSPLHF.

The chain joins TRBV7-6 to TRBJ2-7, with 12 bases fitting TRBD1. Germline V CDR1 and CDR2: SGHVS, FNYEAQ. This CDR3 is 15 amino acids long. J lost 5 bases, V lost 5 bases, and 7 bases had no gene match. The CDR3 DNA sequence: TGTGCCAGCAGCCCCGCTGGGACAGGGGGCCACGAGCAGTACTTC. Amino acids: CASSPAGTGGHEQYF.

The chain uses TRBV19 and TRBJ2-7; 10 bases are a match to TRBD1. This CDR3 is built from 14 residues. Germline assignment: CDR1 LNHDA and CDR2 SQIVND (reference sequence). The V gene end was trimmed by 9 bases and the J gene end by 7 bases; junction bases not matched to a gene: 12. In DNA, the CDR3 is TGTGCCAGCGGGACCAGACAGGGGGCAGGGGAGCAGTACTTC. This translates into CASGTRQGAGEQYF.

This chain uses TRBV5-4 with TRBJ2-7; the match to TRBD2 covers 15 bases. The CDR3 is 15 amino acids. In germline, CDR1 is SGHNT, CDR2 YYREEE (reference sequence). With V trimmed by 4 bases and J by 4 bases, 3 bases remained unmatched. The CDR3 DNA reads as TGTGCCAGCAGCGTGGGACTAGCGGGGGGATACGAGCAGTACTTC. Translation gives CASSVGLAGGYEQYF.

In its sample, this clone was seen once. This rearrangement joins TRBV19 to TRBJ1-5, with D perhaps TRBD1 (5 bases). The CDR3 is 15 residues long. Germline assignment: CDR1 LNHDA and CDR2 SQIVND (reference sequence). The V gene lost 8 bases and the J gene lost 4 bases, with 18 bases spanning the gap. CDR3 sequence: CASGPGGTQNQPQHF. CDR3 bases: TGTGCCAGTGGGCCGGGGGGGACCCAAAATCAGCCCCAGCATTTT.

The chain carries TRBV28 and TRBJ1-2, with 8 bases lining up with TRBD1. V shed 8 bases, J shed 7 bases, and the junction held 15 bases outside the gene matches. The CDR3 consists of 15 residues. In germline, CDR1 is MDHEN, CDR2 SYDVKM. The CDR3 DNA sequence: TGTGCCAGCCCCTCGGGCGGACAGGGCCTCGGTGGCTACACCTTC. Its translation: CASPSGGQGLGGYTF.

The chain has TRBV28 and TRBJ1-2; a weak D match, TRBD1 (5 bases). CDR1 is MDHEN and CDR2 is SYDVKM in the germline V gene. With 3 bases removed from V and 4 bases from J, the gap between germline ends came to 9 bases. This CDR3 contains 13 residues. The CDR3 nucleotides read TGTGCCAGCAGTTTCGGCAGGGCCTATGGCTACACCTTC. Translating gives CASSFGRAYGYTF.

The CDR3 nucleotides are TGTGCCAGCAGCCAATTCAGGGCTGCCTCTGGAAACACCATATATTTT. Translation gives CASSQFRAASGNTIYF. The rearrangement joins TRBV7-2 to TRBJ1-3, with D possibly TRBD1 on 5 matching bases. CDR3 length: 16 amino acids. Germline CDR1 and CDR2: SGHTA and FQGNSA. V shed 5 bases and J shed 0 bases, with 14 bases lying between them.

This clone was recorded only once. The rearrangement links TRBV5-1 to TRBJ2-7, with TRBD2 matching 9 bases. J lost 7 bases, V lost 0 bases, and 35 bases had no gene match. The germline CDR1 and CDR2 sequences are SGHRS and YFSETQ. The CDR3 runs 24 residues. The chain's CDR3 is CASSLGTTGTSPFPPFPARLEQYF. As DNA, the CDR3 is TGCGCCAGCAGCTTGGGCACTACCGGGACTAGCCCCTTTCCCCCCTTCCCCGCGAGATTAGAGCAGTACTTC.

This chain links TRBV2 with TRBJ1-2; D is undetermined. Germline V lookup: CDR1 SNHLY, CDR2 FYNNEI. Trimming left V 8 bases short and J 2 bases short, with 9 bases between. This CDR3 region has 12 residues. CDR3: CASSGTNYGYTF. The CDR3 DNA follows: TGTGCCAGCTCAGGAACGAACTATGGCTACACCTTC.

The chain has TRBV15 and TRBJ2-2; the D is unclear. The germline V and J ends were trimmed by 8 bases and 1 base, with 8 bases remaining between them. Germline CDR1 and CDR2: LNHNV and YYDKDF (reference sequence). This CDR3 comprises 13 residues. For the CDR3, the DNA is TGTGCCACCGAGGTAGAGAACACCGGGGAGCTGTTTTTT. This translates into CATEVENTGELFF.

The chain uses TRBV19 and TRBJ1-5; D is uncertain. This CDR3 is built from 15 residues. In germline, CDR1 is LNHDA, CDR2 SQIVND (reference sequence). The V end was cut by 7 bases, the J end by 4 bases, with 17 bases between. CDR3 loop: CASTIGSGRNQPQHF. The CDR3 coding sequence is TGTGCCAGTACGATTGGATCAGGAAGGAATCAGCCCCAGCATTTT.

V and J are TRBV29-1 and TRBJ2-2; possible D gene TRBD1, 6 bases. The CDR3 covers 15 residues. The germline V gene has CDR1 SQVTM and CDR2 ANQGSEA. The ends were cut back, 3 bases at V and 2 bases at J, with 13 bases in the middle. The CDR3 loop is CSVDVGRGNTGELFF. As DNA, the CDR3 is TGCAGCGTTGACGTGGGCAGGGGTAACACCGGGGAGCTGTTTTTT.

This chain uses TRBV5-1 with TRBJ1-2; no clear D gene. The CDR3 contains 15 residues. V was shortened by 2 bases and J by 1 base, with 12 bases between the two germline ends. The germline V gene encodes CDR1 SGHRS and CDR2 YFSETQ. The CDR3 reads CASSFAEIRNYGYTF. DNA of the CDR3: TGCGCCAGCAGCTTCGCGGAGATCCGTAACTATGGCTACACCTTC. The whole variable domain, filled in from reference TRBV5-1 and TRBJ1-2, reads KAGVTQTPRYLIKTRGQQVTLSCSPISGHRSVSWYQQTPGQGLQFLFEYFSETQRNKGNFPGRFSGRQFSNSRSEMNVSTLELGDSALYLCASSFAEIRNYGYTFGSGTRLTVV.

This rearrangement joins TRBV5-4 to TRBJ2-2; D unclear. The CDR3 runs 12 residues. Trimming took 4 bases from V and 5 from J, leaving 6 bases between them. Germline V CDR1 and CDR2: SGHNT, YYREEE (reference sequence). The CDR3 DNA reads as TGTGCCAGCAGCCCGACAACCGGGGAGCTGTTTTTT. It is translated as CASSPTTGELFF.

The rearrangement uses TRBV6-2 or TRBV6-3 and TRBJ2-6, with a tentative D call TRBD1 (6 bases). The CDR3 consists of 17 residues. Germline lookup yields CDR1 MNHEY and CDR2 SVGEGT. Trimming shortened V by 2 bases and J by 2 bases, and 13 bases separated the two germline ends. The CDR3 loop is CASSYTGQTPGANVLTF. The CDR3, as DNA: TGTGCCAGCAGTTACACTGGACAGACGCCTGGGGCCAACGTCCTGACTTTC.

As to this clone: A clone one base away is much larger, so this may be a read error. V gene TRBV5-5 combines with J gene TRBJ1-1, with D tentatively TRBD1 (6 bases). Germline CDR1 SGHKS, CDR2 YYEKEE (reference sequence). V gave up 5 bases and J gave up 1 base, with 9 bases separating them. The CDR3 extends over 13 amino acids. CDR3 coding DNA: TGTGCCAGCAGTTGGGGACAGAACACTGAAGCTTTCTTT. Protein: CASSWGQNTEAFF.

This rearrangement joins TRBV30 to TRBJ2-7, with 12 bases lining up with TRBD1. Germline CDR1 GTSNPN, CDR2 SVGIG (reference sequence). This CDR3 spans 14 amino acids. J gave up 4 bases and V 0 bases, and 1 base lay outside the gene matches. CDR3 DNA sequence: TGTGCCTGGAGTGTGGGACAGGGGGCTTACGAGCAGTACTTC. It is translated as CAWSVGQGAYEQYF.

This chain links TRBV6-5 with TRBJ1-5; 10 bases line up with TRBD1. Germline V CDR1 and CDR2: MNHEY, SVGAGI. Trimming took 2 bases from V and 2 from J; bases not matched to a gene: 0. This CDR3 has 15 amino acids. The CDR3 sequence is CASSYGTGGNQPQHF. CDR3 bases: TGTGCCAGCAGTTACGGGACAGGGGGCAATCAGCCCCAGCATTTT.